This TCR beta chain was captured by sequencing in a study of blood T cell repertoires in COVID-19. Turning to the study itself: Samples of COVID-19 (acute and convalescent) were obtained from the United States, Italy and Spain. From T cells, B-cell-depleted T cells, or PBMCs came the material, which was cDNA or gDNA.

As processed by the authors: The assay estimated nucleated cells by amplifying reference gene primers. Profiled with immunoSEQ multiplex PCR; TCRdb holds only in-frame clones, not every one. D and trimming come from the DNA, and the V and J calls and clone size come from that table. The repertoire has about 160,000 clones, about 80% of them found once; the top ten carry 7% to 10%. The germline V gene has CDR1 MNHEY and CDR2 SMNVEV (reference sequence). CDR3 length equals 15 residues. Trimming shortened V by 5 bases and J by 4 bases, and 12 bases separated the two germline ends. The rearrangement uses TRBV27 and TRBJ2-6; tentative D call: TRBD1 (7 bases). Input material: peripheral blood. The clonotype was recovered from a man aged 60-69 years with acute or convalescent COVID-19. CDR3 coding DNA: TGTGCCAGCAGTCCCAGGGGGGCGGGGGCCAACGTCCTGACTTTC. Translating gives CASSPRGAGANVLTF.